One and the same sample provided the 9 T cell receptor beta chains below, sequenced in a study of blood T cell repertoires in COVID-19. The data were produced by immunoSEQ multiplex PCR, yet TCRdb's version contains in-frame clones alone and is incomplete. The sample shows 200,000 or so clones, just over 85% of them seen only once. Input material: peripheral blood. These receptors were collected from a middle-aged man with acute or convalescent COVID-19.

The V and J genes are TRBV5-1 and TRBJ1-6, with a tentative D call TRBD1 (6 bases). Trimming removed 3 bases from V and 5 bases from J, with 12 bases in between. This CDR3 is built from 15 residues. Germline CDR1 is SGHRS and CDR2 is YFSETQ. CDR3: CASSSSQGHNSPLHF. Here the CDR3 DNA reads TGCGCCAGCAGCTCCTCACAGGGCCATAATTCACCCCTCCACTTT. Looking up the rest from reference TRBV5-1 and TRBJ1-6 gives the full variable domain: KAGVTQTPRYLIKTRGQQVTLSCSPISGHRSVSWYQQTPGQGLQFLFEYFSETQRNKGNFPGRFSGRQFSNSRSEMNVSTLELGDSALYLCASSSSQGHNSPLHFGNGTRLTVT.

The CDR3 protein is CASSQEPAASNEQFF. Here the CDR3 DNA reads TGCGCCAGCAGCCAAGAACCAGCGGCGTCCAATGAGCAGTTCTTC. The chain carries TRBV4-1 and TRBJ2-1, with D possibly being TRBD2 (5 bases). Trimming pared 0 bases from V and 6 bases from J, leaving 12 bases between. CDR1 is MGHRA and CDR2 is YSYEKL in the germline V gene. The CDR3 is made up of 15 amino acids.

This chain connects TRBV6-5 to TRBJ1-2; D is possibly TRBD1 (6 bases). The V end lost 4 bases, the J end lost 4 bases, and 10 bases lay between the germline ends. Germline V gene lookup returns CDR1 MNHEY and CDR2 SVGAGI. The CDR3 has 13 residues. CDR3 in DNA: TGTGCCAGCAGTTTAGACAGGATCTATGGCTACACCTTC. This translates into CASSLDRIYGYTF.

This chain links TRBV24-1 with TRBJ1-2; TRBD1 agrees at 7 bases. Losses at the gene ends were 3 bases for V and 3 bases for J; bases not matched to a gene: 3. Germline V gene sequence: CDR1 KGHDR, CDR2 SFDVKD. The CDR3 totals 14 residues. The CDR3 DNA reads as TGTGCCACCAGTGATGCCGGGACAGACTATGGCTACACCTTC. Residues: CATSDAGTDYGYTF.

The rearrangement joins TRBV5-1 to TRBJ2-1; perhaps TRBD2 as D (6 bases). V was cut by 4 bases and J by 0 bases, with 14 bases left in between. Germline V lookup: CDR1 SGHRS, CDR2 YFSETQ. The CDR3 totals 16 residues. CDR3 sequence (DNA): TGCGCCAGCAGCCCGCCTCGGGGGAGCTCCTACAATGAGCAGTTCTTC. Residues: CASSPPRGSSYNEQFF.

This chain's CDR3 is CASSPQQGGGYEQYF. CDR3 DNA sequence: TGTGCCAGCAGCCCCCAACAAGGGGGCGGGTACGAGCAGTACTTC. The rearrangement uses TRBV9 and TRBJ2-7, with TRBD1 matching over 7 bases. V was pared by 4 bases and J by 4 bases, with 11 bases of the junction left unmatched. The CDR3 loop spans 15 amino acids. The germline CDR1 and CDR2 sequences are SGDLS and YYNGEE.

The chain couples TRBV7-9 to TRBJ1-5; 7 positions match TRBD1. Per germline, CDR1 SEHNR and CDR2 FQNEAQ (reference sequence). The CDR3 contains 14 residues. J gave up 5 bases and V 1 base, and 2 bases lay outside the gene matches. Here the CDR3 reads CASSLGGGDQPQHF. The CDR3 bases are TGTGCCAGCAGCTTAGGAGGGGGCGATCAGCCCCAGCATTTT.

V usage is TRBV20-1 and J usage is TRBJ2-5; 7 bases fit TRBD2. The CDR3 has 14 residues. V lost 3 bases to trimming and J lost 4 bases; unmatched junction nucleotides: 8. The germline CDR1 and CDR2 sequences are DFQATT and SNEGSKA (reference sequence). The CDR3 nucleotides are TGCAGTGCTAGTAGAGGAGGGGAGGGAGAGACCCAGTACTTC. Translation: CSASRGGEGETQYF.

The V and J genes are TRBV7-6 and TRBJ1-5; D is ambiguous. In germline, CDR1 is SGHVS, CDR2 FNYEAQ. The V end was cut by 5 bases, the J end by 0 bases, with 14 bases between. CDR3 length: 16 residues. The CDR3 coding sequence is TGTGCCAGCAGCGCCGACTCTATCTATAGCAATCAGCCCCAGCATTTT. Its protein product is CASSADSIYSNQPQHF. Based on the CDR3 plus reference TRBV7-6 and TRBJ1-5, the full variable domain is GAGVSQSPRYKVTKRGQDVALRCDPISGHVSLYWYRQALGQGPEFLTYFNYEAQQDKSGLPNDRFSAERPEGSISTLTIQRTEQRDSAMYRCASSADSIYSNQPQHFGDGTRLSIL.